The table lists the clone carrying this TCR beta chain with a few counts. Looked up from germline, CDR1 is MNHNY and CDR2 is SVGAGI (reference sequence). Unmatched junction bases numbered 11, after V lost 6 bases and J lost 10 bases. The CDR3 is 13 residues long. Each CDR3 protein is one row after TCRdb ran MiXCR on the 5' RACE reads. Altogether fewer than 80,000 distinct CDR3 sequences are present, 22% being singletons, with the ten largest covering just under 3%. V usage is TRBV6-6 and J usage is TRBJ1-1; 7 bases are a match to TRBD1. The clonotype was recovered from a female donor with breast cancer. Sequencing was carried out using memory CD4+ T cells sorted from a lymph node. Sample subset: memory CD4+ T cells, CD4+CD45RO+CD25-. The CDR3 here is CASSPQGGEGAFF. DNA for the CDR3: TGTGCCAGCAGCCCGCAGGGGGGTGAGGGAGCTTTCTTT.